The 15 T cell receptor beta chains listed next were all sequenced from one sample in a study of cytomegalovirus exposure and HLA in healthy donors. With 60 Vbeta and 13 Jbeta primers, the PCR was carried out. The assay was immunoSEQ multiplex PCR, and TCRdb's table has in-frame clones only and misses some. The sample lists about 250,000 clones; 70% to 90% were seen once. Sequencing input: PBMCs. The receptor set was obtained from a girl aged 2 to 9 in good health and CMV-seronegative.

The chain carries TRBV12-5 and TRBJ2-7, with D possibly being TRBD1 (6 bases). The V gene lost 8 bases and the J gene lost 2 bases, with 10 bases spanning the gap. Per germline, CDR1 LGHNT and CDR2 FRNRAP. CDR3 length: 12 amino acids. CDR3 in amino acids: CASSQGTYEQYF. The CDR3, as DNA: TGTGCTAGTTCCCAGGGGACCTACGAGCAGTACTTC.

CDR3 loop: CASSHGTSGRSTQFF. The DNA for the CDR3 is TGTGCCAGCAGCCACGGGACTAGCGGGAGGTCGACGCAGTTCTTC. The chain uses TRBV6-5 and TRBJ2-1, with 15 nucleotides matching TRBD2. The CDR3 is 15 amino acids. V gave up 6 bases and J gave up 12 bases; unmatched junction bases: 9. Looked up from germline, CDR1 is MNHEY and CDR2 is SVGAGI.

The CDR3 here is CASSLGPLYRGNTIYF. CDR3 nucleotide sequence: TGTGCCAGCAGCTTAGGCCCACTCTACAGGGGTAACACCATATATTTT. The rearrangement uses TRBV7-3 and TRBJ1-3; TRBD1 agrees at 7 bases. This CDR3 comprises 16 residues. The germline V gene encodes CDR1 SGHTA and CDR2 FQGTGA. J gave up 7 bases and V 2 bases, and 11 bases lay outside the gene matches.

The chain combines TRBV27 with TRBJ1-1; 7 bases map to TRBD1. CDR3 length: 13 amino acids. With 6 bases clipped from V and 5 bases from J, the junction kept 6 bases outside the gene matches. CDR1 and CDR2 (germline): MNHEY, SMNVEV (reference sequence). The CDR3 DNA follows: TGTGCCAGCAGCGACAGGGTCGGAACTGAAGCTTTCTTT. Its protein product is CASSDRVGTEAFF.

This clone was recorded only once. The V call is TRBV2, the J call TRBJ2-7; 9 bases are a match to TRBD2. Germline-derived CDR1 and CDR2 are SNHLY and FYNNEI. The CDR3 length is 14 residues. V lost 2 bases and J lost 11; bases outside the gene matches: 10. CDR3 sequence (DNA): TGTGCCAGCAGTGAATACTGGGGACTAGCCGTGGAGTACTTC. It codes for CASSEYWGLAVEYF. The complete variable domain, with remaining parts taken from reference TRBV2 and TRBJ2-7, reads EPEVTQTPSHQVTQMGQEVILRCVPISNHLYFYWYRQILGQKVEFLVSFYNNEISEKSEIFDDQFSVERPDGSNFTLKIRSTKLEDSAMYFCASSEYWGLAVEYFGPGTRLTVT.

The rearrangement joins TRBV18 to TRBJ1-5; D is possibly TRBD1 (6 bases). This CDR3 has 16 residues. V dropped 2 bases and J dropped 0 bases, with 11 bases sitting between them. Germline CDR1 KGHSH, CDR2 LQKENI. DNA of the CDR3: TGTGCCAGCTCACCAACCGGGACACTTAGCAATCAGCCCCAGCATTTT. Its translation: CASSPTGTLSNQPQHF.

The CDR3 here is CASSLRQQGKPQHF. The CDR3 region has the DNA TGTGCCAGCAGCTTACGACAGCAAGGGAAGCCCCAGCATTTT. This chain uses TRBV7-3 with TRBJ1-5; tentatively, D is TRBD1 (5 bases). Germline-derived CDR1 and CDR2 are SGHTA and FQGTGA. The CDR3 runs 14 residues. V was cut by 2 bases and J by 8 bases, with 13 bases left in between.

The J gene is TRBJ2-1, the V gene TRBV19; 8 bases line up with TRBD2. CDR3 size: 15 residues. V shed 5 bases, J shed 2 bases, and the junction held 5 bases outside the gene matches. Looked up from germline, CDR1 is LNHDA and CDR2 is SQIVND (reference sequence). DNA for the CDR3: TGTGCCAGTAGTGCTCTAGCGGGTCCCTACAATGAGCAGTTCTTC. Protein: CASSALAGPYNEQFF.

The chain recombines TRBV5-4 with TRBJ1-1; a possible D gene is TRBD1 (5 bases). The CDR3 runs 16 residues. V shed 2 bases and J shed 4 bases, with 18 bases lying between them. Per the germline V gene, CDR1 is SGHNT and CDR2 is YYREEE (reference sequence). CDR3 sequence reads: CASSLETGLRGTEAFF. DNA of the CDR3: TGTGCCAGCAGCTTAGAAACAGGCCTTAGGGGCACTGAAGCTTTCTTT.

J is TRBJ1-1 and V is TRBV5-1; 7 nucleotides align to TRBD1. Germline trimming cut 4 bases from V and 8 bases from J; bases unmatched to any gene: 8. CDR3 length equals 13 residues. The germline V gene has CDR1 SGHRS and CDR2 YFSETQ. The CDR3 nucleotides are TGCGCCAGCAGCCTTGCCCAGGGGGGAGAAGCTTTCTTT. Translated, it gives CASSLAQGGEAFF.

This clone showed up just a few times. The chain is built from TRBV10-3 and TRBJ1-1; D might be TRBD1 (6 bases). V lost 5 bases, J lost 4 bases, and 14 bases lay in between. Germline V gene lookup returns CDR1 ENHRY and CDR2 SYGVKD. The CDR3 length is 14 residues. CDR3 nucleotides: TGTGCCATCAGTTTACAGGGAAGGAGCACTGAAGCTTTCTTT. It translates to CAISLQGRSTEAFF.

The CDR3, as DNA: TGTGCCAGCAGCCAAGATGCAGGGTCGAAGCAGTACTTC. Its protein product is CASSQDAGSKQYF. The genes are TRBV14 and TRBJ2-7, with a possible D match to TRBD1 (5 bases). This CDR3 has 13 residues. V was pared by 0 bases and J by 8 bases, with 11 bases between. CDR1 and CDR2 from the germline V gene are SGHDN and FVKESK.

This clone has a handful of counts. The chain combines TRBV15 with TRBJ2-3; 8 bases are a match to TRBD2. Germline CDR1 reads LNHNV; CDR2 reads YYDKDF (reference sequence). The junction had 3 bases not matched to a gene; V was cut back by 3 bases and J by 4 bases. This CDR3 has 14 residues. CDR3 bases: TGTGCCACCAGCAGGAGGACTAGCCCAGATACGCAGTATTTT. Translated, it gives CATSRRTSPDTQYF.

V usage is TRBV6-5 and J usage is TRBJ1-2; D gene ambiguous. The germline V gene has CDR1 MNHEY and CDR2 SVGAGI. This CDR3 has 13 residues. V lost 2 bases to trimming and J lost 6 bases, with 10 bases between them. Here the CDR3 DNA reads TGTGCCAGCAGTTACCGGGGTTTTAATGGCTACACCTTC. It specifies CASSYRGFNGYTF.

This rearrangement joins TRBV7-3 to TRBJ1-1; 7 nucleotides line up with TRBD1. In germline, CDR1 is SGHTA, CDR2 FQGTGA. The V gene end was trimmed by 2 bases and the J gene end by 4 bases; junction bases not matched to a gene: 1. The CDR3 contains 13 residues. CDR3 amino acids: CASSLGQATEAFF. For the CDR3, the DNA is TGTGCCAGCAGCTTAGGACAGGCCACTGAAGCTTTCTTT.